One sample yielded the 22 T cell receptor beta chains listed below, sequenced in a study of CXCR3-negative and CXCR3-positive naive CD8 T cells. cDNA libraries for TRB were generated by 5' RACE incorporating UMI labels. One entry per CDR3 protein, without DNA, is what TCRdb gives after re-calling the 5' RACE reads. This table holds tens of thousands of distinct CDR3 sequences. The source material was memory CD8+ T cells from blood. These receptors originate from a human donor in good health. Some clones in this sample may be carry-over from other donors' samples.

The chain couples TRBV29-1 to TRBJ2-3; as DNA is missing, the TRBD2 call by TCRdb cannot be tested. Germline assignment: CDR1 SQVTM and CDR2 ANQGSEA. The length of the CDR3 is 18 residues. Here the CDR3 reads CSVPRGENPKPSTDTQYF.

The chain links TRBV15 to TRBJ2-1; TCRdb calls TRBD1, which cannot be checked without DNA. Germline values: CDR1 LNHNV, CDR2 YYDKDF (reference sequence). The CDR3 runs to 15 residues. CDR3: CATSRDDTGVNEQFF.

This clonotype is called medium-sized based on its frequency. The CDR3 is CSARVGEGTYEQYF. This chain joins TRBV20-1 and TRBJ2-7; TCRdb's D gene call, TRBD1, goes unchecked for lack of DNA. Per germline, CDR1 DFQATT and CDR2 SNEGSKA (reference sequence). This CDR3 region has 14 residues.

The chain is built from TRBV15 and TRBJ2-6. CDR3 size: 16 residues. Germline CDR1 is LNHNV and CDR2 is YYDKDF (reference sequence). CDR3 sequence reads: CATRTGDLSGANVLTF. The variable domain in full, completed from reference TRBV15 and TRBJ2-6, reads DAMVIQNPRYQVTQFGKPVTLSCSQTLNHNVMYWYQQKSSQAPKLLFHYYDKDFNNEADTPDNFQSRRPNTSFCFLDIRSPGLGDTAMYLCATRTGDLSGANVLTFGAGSRLTVL.

The V gene is TRBV19, the J gene TRBJ1-5; there is no DNA to check the TCRdb D call of TRBD1. Germline V CDR1 and CDR2: LNHDA, SQIVND (reference sequence). The CDR3 covers 16 residues. CDR3 protein: CASSITGMRSNQPQHF.

The J gene is TRBJ2-1, the V gene TRBV6-4; TCRdb picks TRBD2, but there is no DNA to check that call. The CDR3 is 15 residues long. CDR1 is MRHNA, CDR2 SNTAGT, per germline. The CDR3 sequence is CASSPTAGGYNEQFF.

The V and J genes are TRBV4-3 and TRBJ2-1; TCRdb returns TRBD1, unconfirmable since there is no DNA. Germline CDR1 is LGHNA and CDR2 is YSLEER. The CDR3 has 14 residues. The CDR3 here is CASSQGARYNEQFF.

The chain links TRBV5-6 to TRBJ1-5; TCRdb reports TRBD1, a call that lacks DNA to check it against. CDR1 and CDR2 from the germline V gene are SGHDT and YYEEEE. CDR3 length equals 15 residues. This CDR3 is CASSSGQYSNQPQHF.

This chain connects TRBV3-1 to TRBJ1-5. This CDR3 spans 13 amino acids. The germline CDR1 and CDR2 sequences are LGHDT and YNNKEL (reference sequence). CDR3: CASSQGRYQPQHF.

V and J are TRBV7-8 and TRBJ1-1; TCRdb's D call of TRBD1 is untestable without DNA. Germline CDR1 is SGHVS and CDR2 is FQNEAQ. The CDR3 is made up of 16 amino acids. CDR3 sequence reads: CASSLSNRGMNTEAFF.

The chain employs TRBV19 and TRBJ2-1; the TRBD1 assignment by TCRdb is unverifiable without DNA. The CDR3 totals 15 residues. Germline V CDR1 and CDR2: LNHDA, SQIVND (reference sequence). Here the CDR3 reads CASSGRGSSPNEQFF.

The rearrangement uses TRBV12-3 or TRBV12-4 and TRBJ1-4. This CDR3 comprises 17 residues. The CDR3 here is CASSFWAEGRADEKLFF.

The chain links TRBV20-1 to TRBJ2-3. Germline V gives CDR1 DFQATT, CDR2 SNEGSKA (reference sequence). There are 14 residues in the CDR3. The CDR3 protein is CSARDRSSTDTQYF.

The chain employs TRBV7-9 and TRBJ2-1; TCRdb indicates TRBD1, and absent DNA this call remains unverified. The V gene's germline CDR1 is SEHNR and CDR2 FQNEAQ (reference sequence). The CDR3 runs to 19 residues. CDR3 in amino acids: CASSSPGTRPTSAYNEQFF.

The rearrangement links TRBV12-3 or TRBV12-4 to TRBJ2-5; TCRdb's assignment of TRBD2 cannot be checked, as there is no DNA. This CDR3 has 15 amino acids. The CDR3 spells CASRGLVMGQETQYF.

The chain joins TRBV6-1 to TRBJ1-1; no DNA is available, so the TRBD1 call from TCRdb remains unchecked. CDR1 and CDR2 from the germline V gene are MNHNS and SASEGT. The CDR3 runs 13 residues. The CDR3 region is CASRITGSTEAFF.

The rearrangement links TRBV4-1 to TRBJ2-7. The germline gives CDR1 MGHRA, CDR2 YSYEKL. CDR3 length equals 15 residues. CDR3 sequence reads: CASSPTDISSYEQYF.

The rearrangement joins TRBV29-1 to TRBJ2-7; TCRdb selects TRBD2, and the lack of DNA leaves this call unchecked. The CDR3 totals 12 residues. Germline loops: CDR1 SQVTM, CDR2 ANQGSEA. This chain's CDR3 is CSVGREGYEQYF.

The chain carries TRBV29-1 and TRBJ2-3; the D call of TRBD2 rests on TCRdb alone, since no DNA is present to check it. The CDR3 length is 14 residues. The V gene's germline CDR1 is SQVTM and CDR2 ANQGSEA. The chain's CDR3 is CSAGTSGGTDTQYF.

This rearrangement joins TRBV5-1 to TRBJ2-7. The CDR3 runs 16 residues. In germline, CDR1 is SGHRS, CDR2 YFSETQ. The chain's CDR3 is CASSLGFAGTDYEQYF.

This chain connects TRBV10-3 to TRBJ2-1; no DNA is available, so the TRBD1 call from TCRdb remains unchecked. CDR1 is ENHRY and CDR2 is SYGVKD in the germline V gene. The CDR3 runs to 14 residues. The CDR3 here is CAIGPNGTPNEQFF.

The chain is built from TRBV5-1 and TRBJ2-7; checking the TCRdb D call of TRBD1 is not possible without DNA. Germline V lookup: CDR1 SGHRS, CDR2 YFSETQ. The CDR3 consists of 15 residues. CDR3: CASSLRGGSGHEQYF.